The source of this T cell receptor beta chain is a study of preoperative IRX-2 immunotherapy in early breast cancer. As for treatment: preoperative locoregional IRX-2 cytokine immunotherapy. Samples came from a phase Ib trial of preoperative locoregional IRX-2 cytokine immunotherapy. The table came from immunoSEQ multiplex PCR; TCRdb's copy has only in-frame clones and leaves some out. The repertoire holds approximately 26,000 clones, with approximately 72% as singletons. This clone was observed a single time. There are 13 residues in the CDR3. V dropped 7 bases and J dropped 1 base, with 10 bases sitting between them. Germline V gene lookup returns CDR1 MDHEN and CDR2 SYDVKM.

The chain has TRBV28 and TRBJ1-1, with D unresolved. This sequence originates from a human donor with breast cancer. Sequenced material: lymph node tissue, taken after IRX-2 immunotherapy. The CDR3 protein is CASIEDSNTEAFF. CDR3 coding DNA: TGTGCCAGCATAGAGGATTCGAACACTGAAGCTTTCTTT.